Below, one T cell receptor (beta chain) is given with its context. Its cognate antigen is unknown. The source of the sample is a study of cytomegalovirus exposure and HLA in healthy donors. About the research overall: It was reported in a later analysis that the approximately 120 validation repertoires used the same platform as the roughly 670 first-cohort repertoires. General study points: In vitro experiments confirmed that three CMV-associated chains were specific for CMV antigens. The authors listed some 160 TCR beta chains as cytomegalovirus-associated. The classifier reportedly diagnosed cytomegalovirus status with high sensitivity and specificity.

The V gene's germline CDR1 is MGHDK and CDR2 SYGVNS. The ends lost 4 bases at V and 6 bases at J; junction bases unmatched: 2. The CDR3 is made up of 13 amino acids. This table comes from immunoSEQ multiplex PCR, and its TCRdb copy is limited to in-frame clones, with some not included. The table shows roughly 130,000 clones, with about 87% occurring only once. The sample comprised PBMCs. The chain joins TRBV25-1 to TRBJ2-1, with 8 bases aligning to TRBD2. The TCR originated in a woman between 25 and 40 years old in good health and CMV-seropositive. The CDR3, as DNA: TGTGCCAGCAGTGGGACTAGCTTCAATGAGCAGTTCTTC. Translated: CASSGTSFNEQFF.